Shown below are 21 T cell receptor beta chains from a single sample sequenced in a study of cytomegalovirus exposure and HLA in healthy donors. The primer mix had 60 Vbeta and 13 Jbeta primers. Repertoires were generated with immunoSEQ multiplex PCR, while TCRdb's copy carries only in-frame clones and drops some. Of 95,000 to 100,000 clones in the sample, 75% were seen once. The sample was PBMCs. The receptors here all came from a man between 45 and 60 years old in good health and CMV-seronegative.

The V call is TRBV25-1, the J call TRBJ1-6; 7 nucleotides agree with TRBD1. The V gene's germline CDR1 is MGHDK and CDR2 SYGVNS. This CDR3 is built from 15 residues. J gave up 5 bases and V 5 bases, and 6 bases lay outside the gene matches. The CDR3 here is CASSSGDRDNSPLHF. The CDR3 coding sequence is TGTGCCAGCAGTTCTGGGGACAGAGATAATTCACCCCTCCACTTT.

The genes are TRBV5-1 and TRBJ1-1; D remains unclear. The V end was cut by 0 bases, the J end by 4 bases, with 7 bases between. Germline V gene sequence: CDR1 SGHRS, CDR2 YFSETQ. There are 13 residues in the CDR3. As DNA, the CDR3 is TGCGCCAGCAGCTTGGTTGGGAGCACTGAAGCTTTCTTT. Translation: CASSLVGSTEAFF.

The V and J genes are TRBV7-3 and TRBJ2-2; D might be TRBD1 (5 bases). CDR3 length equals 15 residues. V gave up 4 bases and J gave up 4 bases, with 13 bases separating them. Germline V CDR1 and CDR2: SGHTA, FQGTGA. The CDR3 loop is CASSSGQGGTGELFF. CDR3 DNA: TGTGCCAGCAGCTCCGGGCAGGGTGGCACCGGGGAGCTGTTTTTT. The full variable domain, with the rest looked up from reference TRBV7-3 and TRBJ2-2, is GAGVSQTPSNKVTEKGKYVELRCDPISGHTALYWYRQSLGQGPEFLIYFQGTGAADDSGLPNDRFFAVRPEGSVSTLKIQRTERGDSAVYLCASSSGQGGTGELFFGEGSRLTVL.

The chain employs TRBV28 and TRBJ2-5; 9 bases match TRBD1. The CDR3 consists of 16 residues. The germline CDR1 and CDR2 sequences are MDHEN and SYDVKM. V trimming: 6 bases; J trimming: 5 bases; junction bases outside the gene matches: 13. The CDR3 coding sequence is TGTGCCAGCAGGCGGCGCGGACAGGGGAGTTGGGAGACCCAGTACTTC. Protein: CASRRRGQGSWETQYF.

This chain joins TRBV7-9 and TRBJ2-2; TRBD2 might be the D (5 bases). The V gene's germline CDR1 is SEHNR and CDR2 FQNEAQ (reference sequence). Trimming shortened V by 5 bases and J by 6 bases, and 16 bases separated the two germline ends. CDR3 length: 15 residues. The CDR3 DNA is TGTGCCAGCAGCCCCCCTCGCCCCGGGGCCGGGGAGCTGTTTTTT. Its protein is CASSPPRPGAGELFF.

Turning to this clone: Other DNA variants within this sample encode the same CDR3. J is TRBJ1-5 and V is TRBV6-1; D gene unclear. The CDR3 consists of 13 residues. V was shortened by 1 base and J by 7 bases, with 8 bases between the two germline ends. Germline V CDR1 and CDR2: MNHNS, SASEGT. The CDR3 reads CASSEGAGQPQHF. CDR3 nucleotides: TGTGCCAGCAGTGAAGGAGCGGGCCAGCCCCAGCATTTT.

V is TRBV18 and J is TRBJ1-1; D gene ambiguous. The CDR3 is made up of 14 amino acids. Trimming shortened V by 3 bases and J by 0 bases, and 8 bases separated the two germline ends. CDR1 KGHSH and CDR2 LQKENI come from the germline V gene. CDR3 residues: CASSPAVLNTEAFF. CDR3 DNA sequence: TGTGCCAGCTCACCCGCGGTTTTGAACACTGAAGCTTTCTTT. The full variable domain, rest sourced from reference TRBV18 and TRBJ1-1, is NAGVMQNPRHLVRRRGQEARLRCSPMKGHSHVYWYRQLPEEGLKFMVYLQKENIIDESGMPKERFSAEFPKEGPSILRIQQVVRGDSAAYFCASSPAVLNTEAFFGQGTRLTVV.

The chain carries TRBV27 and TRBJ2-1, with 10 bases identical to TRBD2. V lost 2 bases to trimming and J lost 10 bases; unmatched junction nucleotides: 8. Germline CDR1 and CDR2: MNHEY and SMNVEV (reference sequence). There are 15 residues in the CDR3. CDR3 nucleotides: TGTGCCAGCAGTTTAAGGCTAGCGGGAGCCGGCGAGCAGTTCTTC. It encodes CASSLRLAGAGEQFF.

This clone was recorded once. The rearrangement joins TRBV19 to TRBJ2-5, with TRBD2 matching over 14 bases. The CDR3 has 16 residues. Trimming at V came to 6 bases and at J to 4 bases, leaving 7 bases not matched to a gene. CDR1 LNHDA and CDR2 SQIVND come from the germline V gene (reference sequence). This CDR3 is CASSRGTSGRGETQYF. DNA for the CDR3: TGTGCCAGTAGCCGGGGGACTAGCGGGAGAGGAGAGACCCAGTACTTC.

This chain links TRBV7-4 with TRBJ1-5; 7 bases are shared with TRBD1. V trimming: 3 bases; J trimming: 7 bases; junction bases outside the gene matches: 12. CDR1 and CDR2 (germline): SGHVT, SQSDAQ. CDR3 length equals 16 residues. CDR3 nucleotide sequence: TGTGCCAGCAGCTTGGGAAGCGTTAAGACAGGGCAGCCCCAGCATTTT. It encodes CASSLGSVKTGQPQHF.

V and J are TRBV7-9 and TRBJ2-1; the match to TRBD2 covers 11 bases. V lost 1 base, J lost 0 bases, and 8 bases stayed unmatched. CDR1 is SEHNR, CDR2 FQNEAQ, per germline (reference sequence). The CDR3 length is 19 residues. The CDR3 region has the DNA TGTGCCAGCAGCTTAGAGAGGGGGACTAGCGGTAGCTCCTACAATGAGCAGTTCTTC. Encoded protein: CASSLERGTSGSSYNEQFF.

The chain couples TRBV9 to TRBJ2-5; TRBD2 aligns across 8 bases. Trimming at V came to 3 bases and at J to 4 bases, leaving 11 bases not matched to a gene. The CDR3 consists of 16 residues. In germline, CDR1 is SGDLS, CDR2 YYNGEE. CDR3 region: CASSETIGGVGETQYF. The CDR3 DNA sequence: TGTGCCAGCAGCGAGACAATCGGGGGGGTCGGAGAGACCCAGTACTTC.

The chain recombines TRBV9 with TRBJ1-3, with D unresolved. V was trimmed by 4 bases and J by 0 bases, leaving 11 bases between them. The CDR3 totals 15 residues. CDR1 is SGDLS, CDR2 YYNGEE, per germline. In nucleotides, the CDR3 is TGTGCCAGCAGCCCAGAGGGTCCCTCTGGAAACACCATATATTTT. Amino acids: CASSPEGPSGNTIYF. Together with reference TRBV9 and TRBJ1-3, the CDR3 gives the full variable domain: DSGVTQTPKHLITATGQRVTLRCSPRSGDLSVYWYQQSLDQGLQFLIQYYNGEERAKGNILERFSAQQFPDLHSELNLSSLELGDSALYFCASSPEGPSGNTIYFGEGSWLTVV.

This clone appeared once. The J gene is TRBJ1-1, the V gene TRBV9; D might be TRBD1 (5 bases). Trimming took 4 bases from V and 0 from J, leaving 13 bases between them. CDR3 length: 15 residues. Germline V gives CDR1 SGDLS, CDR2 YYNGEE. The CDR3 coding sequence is TGTGCCAGCAGCCCGGGGGTTTCGGTGAACACTGAAGCTTTCTTT. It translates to CASSPGVSVNTEAFF.

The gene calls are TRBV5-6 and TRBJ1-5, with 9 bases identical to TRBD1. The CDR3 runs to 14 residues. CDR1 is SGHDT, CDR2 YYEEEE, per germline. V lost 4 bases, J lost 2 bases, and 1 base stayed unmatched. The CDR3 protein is CASSRTGGNQPQHF. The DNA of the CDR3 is TGTGCCAGCAGCCGGACAGGGGGCAATCAGCCCCAGCATTTT.

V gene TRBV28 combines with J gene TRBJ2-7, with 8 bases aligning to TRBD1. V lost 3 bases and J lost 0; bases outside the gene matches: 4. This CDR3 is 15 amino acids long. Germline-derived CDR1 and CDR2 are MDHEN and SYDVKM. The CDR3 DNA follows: TGTGCCAGCAGTTTTACAGGGGGGTTCTCCTACGAGCAGTACTTC. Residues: CASSFTGGFSYEQYF.

For the CDR3, the DNA is TGTGCCAGCAGTTACTCGGGGCAGGGGTCTGAGCAGTTCTTC. Translating gives CASSYSGQGSEQFF. The V gene is TRBV6-5, the J gene TRBJ2-1; TRBD1 is a possible D gene (6 bases). The ends were cut back, 0 bases at V and 9 bases at J, with 12 bases in the middle. Germline assignment: CDR1 MNHEY and CDR2 SVGAGI. The CDR3 is made up of 14 amino acids.

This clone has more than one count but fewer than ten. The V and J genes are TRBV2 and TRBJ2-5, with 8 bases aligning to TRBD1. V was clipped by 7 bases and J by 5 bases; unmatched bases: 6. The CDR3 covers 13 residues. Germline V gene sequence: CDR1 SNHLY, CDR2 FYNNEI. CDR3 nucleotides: TGTGCCAGCATCCGTGACAGGGGTGAGACCCAGTACTTC. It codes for CASIRDRGETQYF.

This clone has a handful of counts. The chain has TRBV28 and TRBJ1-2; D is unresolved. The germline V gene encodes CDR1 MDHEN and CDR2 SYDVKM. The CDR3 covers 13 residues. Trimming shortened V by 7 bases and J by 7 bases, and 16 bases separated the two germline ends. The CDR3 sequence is CASNPNSRFGYTF. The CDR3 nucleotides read TGTGCCAGCAATCCCAACAGTCGCTTTGGCTACACCTTC.

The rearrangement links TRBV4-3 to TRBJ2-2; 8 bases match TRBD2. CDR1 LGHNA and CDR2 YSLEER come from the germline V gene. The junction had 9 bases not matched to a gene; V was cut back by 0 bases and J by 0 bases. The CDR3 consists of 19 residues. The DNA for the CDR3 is TGCGCCAGCAGCCAAGAAAGCGGGAGTTGGGCCGCGAACACCGGGGAGCTGTTTTTT. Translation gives CASSQESGSWAANTGELFF.

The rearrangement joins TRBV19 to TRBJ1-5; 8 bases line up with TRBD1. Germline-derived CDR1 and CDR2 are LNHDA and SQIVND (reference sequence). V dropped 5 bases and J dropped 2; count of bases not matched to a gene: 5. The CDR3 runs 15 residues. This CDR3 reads CASSPDRGRNQPQHF. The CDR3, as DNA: TGTGCCAGTAGTCCCGACAGGGGACGCAATCAGCCCCAGCATTTT.